The source of this TCR beta chain is a study of OX40 agonist ivuxolimab in advanced cancers. Describing the broader study: Ivuxolimab was an agonistic, fully human IgG2 monoclonal antibody directed against OX40 (CD134), a costimulatory receptor. Intravenous ivuxolimab was administered to patients every 2 weeks at six dose levels: 0.01, 0.1, 0.3, 1.5, 3 and 10 mg/kg. Of the roughly 50 dose-escalation patients, hepatocellular carcinoma was present in 19, melanoma in roughly 15, renal cell carcinoma in 9 and head and neck cancer in 9. In the dose-escalation cohort, approximately 80% of patients were male, and the mean age was 60 years with a range of roughly 23 to 79. Prior anti-PD-1, anti-PD-L1 or anti-CTLA-4 therapy was permitted, and approximately 39% of dose-escalation patients had received checkpoint inhibitors. Partial responses occurred in three dose-escalation patients, of whom one had hepatocellular carcinoma and two had cutaneous melanoma. Peripheral TCRbeta sequencing aimed to test whether ivuxolimab altered TCR sequence diversity and caused clonal T-cell expansion. The paper reports the monotherapy dose-escalation portion (N of about 52 patients) of the phase I ivuxolimab trial. The investigation overall reported the following: The antigen specificity of the peripheral T cells that underwent clonal expansion was not determined. In the 0.1-3.0 mg/kg groups, partial responders had among the lowest normalized peripheral clonal expansion, particularly in CD8+ T cells. On average, CD8+ T cells showed more expanded clones than CD4+ T cells after ivuxolimab. Low levels of normalized T-cell clonal expansion were also seen in some patients who did not respond. Clonal expansion of both CD4+ and CD8+ blood T cells was observed from baseline to week 6 at doses 0.1 to 3.0 mg/kg.

From its cysteine to its phenylalanine, the CDR3 spans 15 amino acids. CDR3 DNA only is kept here, 45 bases in frame from base 1. CDR1 and CDR2 were assigned from the germline V gene (reference sequence) as SEHNR and FQNEAQ. Here V drops 5 bases and J drops 1 base, and the junction holds 4 bases not matched to any gene. On this clone itself: It lacks a known antigen. Base quality data are lacking; no much larger clone is found one base away.

To sequence the TCRbeta CDR3 region, genomic DNA was isolated from the sorted cells. The immunoSEQ Assay was used for sequencing of TCRbeta CDR3 regions. TCRdb stores this immuneACCESS table with in-frame sequences only. Part of the clones is absent; in the studies checked, under half of the shortfall reflects unresolved V genes, and no reason is known for the rest. Within this sample are tens of thousands of clones, with roughly four fifths of them counted one time only. The biggest ten clones account for roughly 5.2% of the sample. Patients with autoimmune disease history or receiving systemic immunosuppression were excluded from the trial. Peripheral blood for TCR sequencing was collected from all dose cohorts at baseline, on cycle 4 day 1, and on cycle 7 day 1. Samples were obtained from an open-label, multicenter, first-in-human phase I dose-escalation trial of ivuxolimab. The trial enrolled adults with locally advanced or metastatic head and neck squamous cell, hepatocellular, melanoma or renal cell carcinoma. Before TCR sequencing, CD4+ T cells and CD8+ T cells from peripheral blood were sorted into separate populations.

This TCR derives from an adult with an advanced solid tumor such as melanoma, head and neck, liver or kidney cancer. The sequencing here drew on CD4+ or CD8+ T cells sorted from blood, taken in a trial of the OX40 agonist ivuxolimab. The chain is assembled from TRBV7-9 and TRBJ2-5; 10 bases in between match TRBD2. The sequenced DNA is TGTGCCAGCAGCCAAGAGCGGGGGGGCCAAGAGACCCAGTACTTC. Translation gives CASSQERGGQETQYF.